Given below is one TCR beta chain in context. Original data processing: Amplifying reference gene primers gave estimates of nucleated cell counts. The data were produced by immunoSEQ multiplex PCR, yet TCRdb's version contains in-frame clones alone and is incomplete. The V and J calls and clone size come from that table; D and trimming were worked out from the DNA. The data hold about 110,000 clones, with approximately 70% observed a single time. This entry belongs to a study of blood T cell repertoires in COVID-19. Study as a whole: Some COVID-19 samples were acute and others convalescent; all came from the United States, Italy and Spain. PBMCs, B-cell-depleted T cells, or T cells provided the cDNA or gDNA that made up the material.

From germline, CDR1 is MDHEN and CDR2 SYDVKM. The CDR3 consists of 15 residues. Trimming pared 5 bases from V and 2 bases from J, leaving 15 bases between. The chain links TRBV28 to TRBJ1-2; a weak D match, TRBD1 (5 bases). The sequenced sample was peripheral blood. The TCR was taken from a woman in her 40s with acute or convalescent COVID-19. The CDR3 is CASSLGAIRNYGYTF. CDR3 coding DNA: TGTGCCAGCAGTCTAGGGGCCATTCGAAACTATGGCTACACCTTC.